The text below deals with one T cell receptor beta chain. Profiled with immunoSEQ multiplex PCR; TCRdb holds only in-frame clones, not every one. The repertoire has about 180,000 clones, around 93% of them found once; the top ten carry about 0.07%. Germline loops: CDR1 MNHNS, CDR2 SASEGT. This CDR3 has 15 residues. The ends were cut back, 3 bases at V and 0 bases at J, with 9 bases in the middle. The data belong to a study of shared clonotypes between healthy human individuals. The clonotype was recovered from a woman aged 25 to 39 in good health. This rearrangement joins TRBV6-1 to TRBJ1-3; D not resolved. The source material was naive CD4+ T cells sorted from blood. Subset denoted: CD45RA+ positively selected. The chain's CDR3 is CASSDLPGSGNTIYF. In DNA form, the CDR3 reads TGTGCCAGCAGTGACCTCCCTGGCTCTGGAAACACCATATATTTT.